The clone carrying this T cell receptor beta chain was picked up many times. This sample stems from a study of low-dose radiotherapy and immunotherapy resistance in tumors. Across the study: Participants were given intravenous cyclophosphamide 200 mg/m2 every two weeks, one day before radiation and immunotherapy. Oral administration of aspirin 300 mg daily occurred for four cycles, commencing at cycle 1 day 1.

As for time point: after trial treatment. The treatment was: LDRT plus nivolumab, ipilimumab, low-dose cyclophosphamide and aspirin (RACIN trial). Low-dose radiotherapy and low-dose cyclophosphamide, together with aspirin, ipilimumab and nivolumab, were given to donors. cDNA synthesis used a TRAV/TRBV-specific primer set for both chains. Using a constant-region primer together with a V-primer adapter, TCRs were subjected to around 20 PCR cycles of amplification. The mRNA that was isolated underwent amplification by in vitro transcription. In TCRdb, the reads were re-called with MiXCR into one record per CDR3 protein. Among about 39,000 distinct CDR3 sequences listed, roughly 20% were seen once. The CDR3 spans 16 residues. Trimming took off 5 bases at V and 0 bases at J, with 14 bases between the two ends. Germline CDR1 reads MDHEN; CDR2 reads SYDVKM.

V is TRBV28 and J is TRBJ2-1, with D perhaps matching TRBD2 (6 bases). The receptor's source is a female donor with ovarian cancer. This specimen consisted of PBMCs, obtained after low-dose radiotherapy plus immunotherapy. Written as DNA, the CDR3 is TGTGCCAGCAGTACTCGCGGGACGAGCTCCTACAATGAGCAGTTCTTC. Protein sequence: CASSTRGTSSYNEQFF.